This entry features one T cell receptor (beta chain) sequence. Its antigen has not been determined. No quality values exist for individual bases; no much larger clone is one base distant. This record comes from a study of shared clonotypes between healthy human individuals (dated by TCRdb to the early 2020s). The study in broad terms: A few men and a couple of women, aged 18 to 49 years, made up the cohort. For each donor, three plates each were used for CD4 naive and CD4 memory, two plates were used for CD8 naive, and one plate was used for CD8 memory. Blood TCR repertoires of four to six healthy adults were deeply sequenced to estimate repertoire size and the extent of clonotype sharing between individuals. To increase sequencing depth and limit assay-specific biases, TCR repertoire library preparation and sequencing were carried out by different laboratories using diverse techniques. Each donor's leukapheresis produced roughly between about 0.8 and 10 billion PBMCs.

The germline V gene encodes CDR1 SGHTA and CDR2 FQGTGA. V sheds 5 bases and J sheds 3 bases, leaving 11 bases between their ends. The CDR3 starts with the cysteine, ends with the phenylalanine, and has 13 residues. Just the 39-base CDR3 DNA is kept, in frame starting at base 1. General findings and caveats noted by the study authors: Larger estimated clonotype richness was generally found for naive subsets than for memory subsets. The small number of donors limited the genetic and exposure-history diversity represented. Sampling was limited to blood, and TCR repertoires in tissue likely differ from TCR repertoires in blood. Compared with non-shared clonotypes, clonotypes shared by all four sorted-subset donors had higher generation probabilities. Pairwise subsampling led to the expectation that sequencing depth would affect the degree of clonotype sharing among donors. Rarefaction of sorted-subset datasets indicated incomplete sequencing despite the large sequencing depth. When a few donors were compared, the shared fraction of clonotypes was around 5.1% for naive CD4, around 3.6% for naive CD8, 2% to 2.5% for memory CD4, and less than 0.45% for memory CD8.

TCR CDR3 regions were amplified from genomic DNA by multiplex PCR using the deep immunoSEQ assay. Extracted genomic DNA from each cell subset was spread evenly across all wells of several immunoSEQ 96-well plates, with each plate serving as a replicate. For sorted subsets, roughly 200 ng of genomic DNA, equivalent to some 33,000 T cell genomes, went into each replicate PCR. Purified libraries were quantified with a Qubit 3.0 fluorometer, sized on a Bioanalyzer 2100, and re-quantified with the KAPA Library Quantification kit. Each immunoSEQ 96-well plate was sequenced on its own single-read 150-cycle Illumina NextSeq 550 flow cell. The authors' pipeline ran thus. Because the immunoSEQ output held only junctional sequences and lacked quality scores, the filtering could not match the filtering applied to full-length reads. Sequences were annotated with PyIR, a Python wrapper for IgBLAST v1.9, and V/J genes and CDR3 were assigned using IMGT germline references. Reads were filtered out if the reads had weak V/J assignments (E-value above 1e-6), no CDR3, stop codons, out-of-frame junctions, or ambiguous translated residues. V3J clonotypes were defined as sequences sharing an identical inferred V gene, J gene, and CDR3 amino acid sequence. To compute the percentage overlap between repertoires, the number of shared unique clonotypes was divided by the size of the smaller repertoire. Richness of each repertoire was evaluated using RTK rarefaction, the Chao1 estimator, and Recon v2.1 estimates of unobserved clonotypes. Generation probabilities were computed with OLGA for all TCRbeta clonotypes obtained by the gDNA method from several donors. The source is immuneACCESS, and TCRdb retained only in-frame sequences with V and J called. Part of the clones is not carried over; for the studies checked, unresolved V genes explain less than half of this, and the remainder is unexplained. Clone size and the V and J calls come from that table; the DNA yielded D and trimming. The sample table lists approximately 2.3 million clones, just over 90% of them with a count of one. 0.35% to 0.45% of the sample rests with the top ten.

Healthy HIV-negative adults with no recently reported acute infections or vaccinations were included as donors. Every donor was a Caucasian adult living in Nashville, Tennessee, USA. CD4+ T cells were enriched by magnetic negative selection, after which naive cells were positively selected on CD45RA and the negative fraction was taken as the memory subset. Blood was collected by leukapheresis, and PBMCs were isolated by Ficoll-Histopaque density gradient centrifugation and then cryopreserved in liquid nitrogen vapor phase. Analytical flow cytometry was used to check the purity and quantity of every magnetically sorted T cell population. Genomic DNA was isolated from each sorted fraction and quantified by UV absorbance on a Nanodrop 2000c.

This clonotype was sampled from a man aged 18 to 30 in good health. Some clones in this sample may be carry-over from other donors' samples. In this chain, TRBV7-3 is recombined with TRBJ2-7; the D segment cannot be called with confidence. Sample: naive CD4+ T cells from PBMCs. The sample's cell subset or site, from its label and the paper: CD45RA+ positively selected. The DNA sequence is given as TGTGCCAGCAGCCCCGAAGGACGCTACGAGCAGTACTTC. Its protein reads: CASSPEGRYEQYF.